The rows below give T cell receptor beta chains drawn from one sample of a study of molecular identifiers for immune sequencing clone quantification. Using its own MiXCR run on the PCR reads, TCRdb lists one record per CDR3 protein. The table includes about 500,000 distinct CDR3 sequences, over 20% detected once. The source material was naive CD8+ T cells from blood, with Jurkat cell RNA spiked in. The receptors derive from a human donor in good health. Some libraries in this study had Jurkat cell RNA spiked in. Each CDR3 is given with its conserved first and last residue. D genes are given only for firm matches. Clone size appears in some rows only: once, few, many, or a class for an expanded clone.

J gene | clone size | V gene | D gene | CDR3 DNA | CDR3 protein
TRBJ2-3 | many | TRBV28 | TRBD1 | TGTGCCAGCAGTTTGTGGCAGGGGGTCGGAGATACGCAGTATTTT | CASSLWQGVGDTQYF
TRBJ2-6 | - | TRBV5-1 | TRBD1 | TGCGCCAGCAGCACTCGACCGGGACAGGGGCCCATCTCTGGGGCCAGCGTCCTGACTTTC | CASSTRPGQGPISGASVLTF
TRBJ2-2 | - | TRBV27 | - | TGTGCCAGCAGTTTATATTCAAACACCGGGGAGCTGTTTTTT | CASSLYSNTGELFF
TRBJ2-7 | many | TRBV29-1 | - | TGCAGCGTTCCTGGGGCCCTCGAGCAGTACTTC | CSVPGALEQYF
TRBJ2-7 | few | TRBV12-3/TRBV12-4 | TRBD1 | TGTGCCAGCAGTTCAACAGGGGTCCATACCTACGAGCAGTACTTC | CASSSTGVHTYEQYF
TRBJ2-3 | - | TRBV7-6 | TRBD2 | TGTGCCAGCAGCTTACTAGCGGGAGTTGGGGATACGCAGTATTTT | CASSLLAGVGDTQYF
TRBJ2-3 | many | TRBV20-1 | TRBD2 | TGCAGTGCTAGAGTGGCGGGAGAGGGTGGTACGCAGTATTTT | CSARVAGEGGTQYF
TRBJ2-3 | - | TRBV7-2 | TRBD2 | TGTGCCAGCAGCGCGGGACTAGCGGGGAACACAGATACGCAGTATTTT | CASSAGLAGNTDTQYF
TRBJ2-5 | - | TRBV19 | - | TGTGCCAGTAGTACCTCTTCGAGGGGCCAAGAGACCCAGTACTTC | CASSTSSRGQETQYF
TRBJ2-1 | - | TRBV5-3 | - | TGTGCCAGCACCACTCTCAATGAGCAGTTCTTC | CASTTLNEQFF
TRBJ2-3 | - | TRBV2 | - | TGTGCCAGCAGTCCGGGACACTTCACAGATACGCAGTATTTT | CASSPGHFTDTQYF
TRBJ2-3 | few | TRBV21-1 | - | - | CASSKSVGQGAADTQYF
TRBJ2-7 | - | TRBV7-9 | TRBD1 | TGTGCCAGCAGTCTTGGACAGGGGGCGTTGTACGAGCAGTACTTC | CASSLGQGALYEQYF
TRBJ2-7 | many | TRBV6-1 | TRBD2 | TGTGCCAGCAGTGTTGGACTAGCGGGATTGGACGAGCAGTACTTC | CASSVGLAGLDEQYF
TRBJ1-4 | - | TRBV2 | TRBD1 | TGTGCCAGCAGTGAATACGTGCAGGGGGCGCTCCTAGAGACAACAACTAATGAAAAACTGTTTTTT | CASSEYVQGALLETTTNEKLFF
TRBJ2-2 | many | TRBV6-1 | TRBD1 | TGTGCCAGCAGTGAGACAGGGATTACCGGGGAGCTGTTTTTT | CASSETGITGELFF
TRBJ1-1 | many | TRBV4-2 | TRBD1 | TGTGCCAGCAGCCCGTTACAGGGGGCATCGAACACTGAAGCTTTCTTT | CASSPLQGASNTEAFF
TRBJ2-7 | - | TRBV4-3 | - | TGCGCCAGCAGCCAAGAGGTCAGGTTCTACGAGCAGTACTTC | CASSQEVRFYEQYF
TRBJ2-3 | many | TRBV29-1 | - | TGCAGCGTTGAGATGATCACAGATACGCAGTATTTT | CSVEMITDTQYF
TRBJ1-5 | few | TRBV6-1 | - | TGTGCCAGCAGACAGTGGGACGCTAGCAATCAGCCCCAGCATTTT | CASRQWDASNQPQHF
TRBJ2-1 | - | TRBV25-1 | - | TGTGCCAGCAGTGCCGAGTGGGGAAGGAATGAGCAGTTCTTC | CASSAEWGRNEQFF
TRBJ2-5 | - | TRBV28 | - | TGTGCCAGCAGCCCCGGGGGAGGTTTGACGGAGACCCAGTACTTC | CASSPGGGLTETQYF